The T cell receptor beta chain under discussion was sequenced for a study of T-cell reconstitution after alpha-beta-depleted transplantation in children. The authors prepared the TCRbeta library with unique molecular identifiers. One entry per CDR3 protein results from TCRdb running MiXCR on the PCR reads. The sample lists approximately 85,000 distinct CDR3 sequences, around 14% occurring once. From germline, CDR1 is SGDLS and CDR2 YYNGEE. This CDR3 is 13 amino acids long. V was pared by 4 bases and J by 9 bases, with 13 bases between. The source is a male patient aged 2-9 years who had a stem cell transplant for acute lymphoblastic leukemia, so the T cells may come from the graft donor. The sample consisted of PBMCs, mostly from graft donor cells, taken 180 days after TCRalphabeta/CD19-depleted stem cell transplant. The V gene is TRBV9, the J gene TRBJ2-2; no firm D call. The CDR3: CASSPMLSRELFF. The DNA of the CDR3 is TGTGCCAGCAGCCCAATGCTAAGCCGGGAGCTGTTTTTT. Complete variable domain (other parts from reference TRBV9 and TRBJ2-2): DSGVTQTPKHLITATGQRVTLRCSPRSGDLSVYWYQQSLDQGLQFLIQYYNGEERAKGNILERFSAQQFPDLHSELNLSSLELGDSALYFCASSPMLSRELFFGEGSRLTVL.